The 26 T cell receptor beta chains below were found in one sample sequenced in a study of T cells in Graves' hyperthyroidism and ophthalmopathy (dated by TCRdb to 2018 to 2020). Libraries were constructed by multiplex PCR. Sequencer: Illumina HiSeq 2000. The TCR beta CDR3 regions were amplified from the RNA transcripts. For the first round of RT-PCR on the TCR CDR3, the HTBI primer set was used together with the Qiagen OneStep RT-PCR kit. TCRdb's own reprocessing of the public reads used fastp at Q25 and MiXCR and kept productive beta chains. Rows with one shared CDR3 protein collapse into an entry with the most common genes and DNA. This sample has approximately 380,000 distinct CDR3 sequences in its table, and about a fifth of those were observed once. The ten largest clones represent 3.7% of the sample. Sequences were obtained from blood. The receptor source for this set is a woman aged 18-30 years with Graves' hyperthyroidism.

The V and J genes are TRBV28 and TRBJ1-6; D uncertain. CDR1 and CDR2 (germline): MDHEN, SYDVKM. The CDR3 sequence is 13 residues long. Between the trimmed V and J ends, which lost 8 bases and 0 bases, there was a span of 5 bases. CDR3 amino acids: CASLSSYNSPLHF. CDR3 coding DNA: TGTGCCAGCCTAAGCTCCTATAATTCACCCCTCCACTTT.

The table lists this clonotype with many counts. The DNA for the CDR3 is TGCAGTGCTAGAGCCCGACTAGCTGAGGAGACCCAGTACTTC. It codes for CSARARLAEETQYF. J is TRBJ2-5 and V is TRBV20-1, with TRBD2 identical over 7 bases. V was clipped by 1 base and J by 5 bases; unmatched bases: 7. The CDR3 has 14 amino acids. CDR1 DFQATT and CDR2 SNEGSKA come from the germline V gene (reference sequence).

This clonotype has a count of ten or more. DNA of the CDR3: TGTGCCAGCAGTGAACCCGGACAGACTCTACTATACTATGGCTACACCTTC. Translating gives CASSEPGQTLLYYGYTF. The gene calls are TRBV2 and TRBJ1-2; weak D call: TRBD1 (6 bases). CDR1 is SNHLY, CDR2 FYNNEI, per germline. V was cut by 2 bases and J by 3 bases, with 19 bases left in between. The CDR3 is 17 amino acids.

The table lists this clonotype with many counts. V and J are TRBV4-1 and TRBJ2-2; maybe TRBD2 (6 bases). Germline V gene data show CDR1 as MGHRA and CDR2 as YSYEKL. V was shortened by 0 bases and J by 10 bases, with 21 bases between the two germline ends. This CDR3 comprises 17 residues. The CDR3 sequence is CASSQDPSGPSALELFF. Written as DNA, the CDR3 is TGCGCCAGCAGCCAAGATCCATCTGGGCCTAGCGCGTTGGAGCTGTTTTTT.

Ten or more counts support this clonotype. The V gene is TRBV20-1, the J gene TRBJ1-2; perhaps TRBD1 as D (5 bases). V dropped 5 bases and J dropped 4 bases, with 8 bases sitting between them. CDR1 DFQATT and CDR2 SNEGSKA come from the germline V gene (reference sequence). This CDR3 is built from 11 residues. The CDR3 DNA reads TGCAGTGCTCGCGGGGGCTATGGCTACACCTTC. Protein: CSARGGYGYTF.

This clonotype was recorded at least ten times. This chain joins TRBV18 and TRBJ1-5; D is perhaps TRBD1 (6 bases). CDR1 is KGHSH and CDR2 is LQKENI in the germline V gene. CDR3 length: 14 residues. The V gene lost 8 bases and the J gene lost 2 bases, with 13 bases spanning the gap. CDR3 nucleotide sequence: TGTGCCAGCAGTCCGGGACAAGGCAATCAGCCCCAGCATTTT. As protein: CASSPGQGNQPQHF.

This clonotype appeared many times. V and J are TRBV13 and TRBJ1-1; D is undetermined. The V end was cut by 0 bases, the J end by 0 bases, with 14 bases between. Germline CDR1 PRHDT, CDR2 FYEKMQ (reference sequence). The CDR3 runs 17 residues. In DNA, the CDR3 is TGTGCCAGCAGCTTAGGCCCGTCTGGGAGTATGAACACTGAAGCTTTCTTT. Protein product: CASSLGPSGSMNTEAFF.

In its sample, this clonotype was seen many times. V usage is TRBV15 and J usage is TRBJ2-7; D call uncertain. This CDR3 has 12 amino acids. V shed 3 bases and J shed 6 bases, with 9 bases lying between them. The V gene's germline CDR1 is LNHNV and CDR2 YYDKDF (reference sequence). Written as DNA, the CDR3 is TGTGCCACCAGCAGGGCTTCATCCGAGCAGTACTTC. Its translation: CATSRASSEQYF. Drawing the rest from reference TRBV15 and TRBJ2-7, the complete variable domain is DAMVIQNPRYQVTQFGKPVTLSCSQTLNHNVMYWYQQKSSQAPKLLFHYYDKDFNNEADTPDNFQSRRPNTSFCFLDIRSPGLGDTAMYLCATSRASSEQYFGPGTRLTVT.

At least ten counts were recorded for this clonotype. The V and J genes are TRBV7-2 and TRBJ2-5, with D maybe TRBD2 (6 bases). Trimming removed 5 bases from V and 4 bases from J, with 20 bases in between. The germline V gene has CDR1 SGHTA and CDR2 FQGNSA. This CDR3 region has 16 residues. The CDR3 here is CASSPAVAVGGETQYF. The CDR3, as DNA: TGTGCCAGCAGCCCGGCGGTAGCTGTGGGGGGAGAGACCCAGTACTTC.

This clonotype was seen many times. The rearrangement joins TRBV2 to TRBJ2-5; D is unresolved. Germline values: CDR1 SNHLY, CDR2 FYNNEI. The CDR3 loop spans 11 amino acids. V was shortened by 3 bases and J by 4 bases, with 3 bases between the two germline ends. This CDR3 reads CASSERETQYF. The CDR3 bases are TGTGCCAGCAGTGAGAGAGAGACCCAGTACTTC.

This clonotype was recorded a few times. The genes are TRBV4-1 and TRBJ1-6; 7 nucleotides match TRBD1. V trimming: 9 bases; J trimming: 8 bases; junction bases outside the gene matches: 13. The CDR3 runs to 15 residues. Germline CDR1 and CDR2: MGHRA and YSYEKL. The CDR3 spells CASTSGGQGDSPLHF. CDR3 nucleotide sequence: TGCGCCAGTACTTCTGGGGGGCAGGGGGATTCACCCCTCCACTTT.

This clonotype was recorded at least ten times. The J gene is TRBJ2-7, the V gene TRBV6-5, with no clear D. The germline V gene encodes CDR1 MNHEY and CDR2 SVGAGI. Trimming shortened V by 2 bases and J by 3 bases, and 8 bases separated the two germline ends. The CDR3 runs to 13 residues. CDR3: CASSYDGYYEQYF. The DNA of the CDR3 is TGTGCCAGCAGTTACGACGGCTACTACGAGCAGTACTTC.

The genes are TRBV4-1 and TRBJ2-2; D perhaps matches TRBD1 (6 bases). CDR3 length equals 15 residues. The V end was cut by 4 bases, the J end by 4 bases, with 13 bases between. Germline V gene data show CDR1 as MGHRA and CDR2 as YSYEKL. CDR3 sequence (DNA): TGCGCCAGCAGCCGGGGGCCGGGGACCACCGGGGAGCTGTTTTTT. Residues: CASSRGPGTTGELFF.

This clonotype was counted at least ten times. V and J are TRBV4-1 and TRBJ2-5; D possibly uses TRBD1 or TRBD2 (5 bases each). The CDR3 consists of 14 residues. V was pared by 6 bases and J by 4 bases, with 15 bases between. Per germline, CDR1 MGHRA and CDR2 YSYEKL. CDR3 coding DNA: TGCGCCAGCAGTCCTTGGGGGTCTTCAGAGACCCAGTACTTC. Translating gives CASSPWGSSETQYF.

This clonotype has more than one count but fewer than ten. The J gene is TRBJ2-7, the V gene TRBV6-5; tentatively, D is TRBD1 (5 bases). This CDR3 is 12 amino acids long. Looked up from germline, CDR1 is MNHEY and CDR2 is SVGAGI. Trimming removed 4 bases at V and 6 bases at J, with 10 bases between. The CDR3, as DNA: TGTGCCAGCAGTTTCCTTAGGGGCGAGCAGTACTTC. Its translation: CASSFLRGEQYF.

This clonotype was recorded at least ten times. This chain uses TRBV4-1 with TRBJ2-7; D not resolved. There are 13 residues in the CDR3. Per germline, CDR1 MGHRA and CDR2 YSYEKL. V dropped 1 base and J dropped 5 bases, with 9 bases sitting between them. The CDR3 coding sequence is TGCGCCAGCAGCCAAGGGGGTGGCGACGAGCAGTACTTC. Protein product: CASSQGGGDEQYF.

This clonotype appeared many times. CDR3 coding DNA: TGTGCCTGGGAAGTATGGGCAGACTATGGCTACACCTTC. It is translated as CAWEVWADYGYTF. The rearrangement joins TRBV30 to TRBJ1-2; D remains unclear. Germline V gene data show CDR1 as GTSNPN and CDR2 as SVGIG (reference sequence). The CDR3 contains 13 residues. Trimming cost V 5 bases and J 3 bases, with 13 bases left between them.

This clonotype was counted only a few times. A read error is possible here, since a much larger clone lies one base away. Here the CDR3 DNA reads TGTGCCAGCAGTGGCCACATAACCGACTCTGGAAACACCATATATTTT. Translated: CASSGHITDSGNTIYF. The rearrangement uses TRBV2 and TRBJ1-3; D is unclear. The ends were cut back, 4 bases at V and 0 bases at J, with 13 bases in the middle. Per the germline V gene, CDR1 is SNHLY and CDR2 is FYNNEI. The CDR3 is made up of 16 amino acids.

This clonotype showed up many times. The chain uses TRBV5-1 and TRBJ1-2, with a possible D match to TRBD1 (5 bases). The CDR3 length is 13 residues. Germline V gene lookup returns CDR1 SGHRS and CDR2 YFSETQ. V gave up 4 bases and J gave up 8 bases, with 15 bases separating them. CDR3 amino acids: CASSTTERHGYTF. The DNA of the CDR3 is TGCGCCAGCAGCACGACAGAACGACACGGCTACACCTTC.

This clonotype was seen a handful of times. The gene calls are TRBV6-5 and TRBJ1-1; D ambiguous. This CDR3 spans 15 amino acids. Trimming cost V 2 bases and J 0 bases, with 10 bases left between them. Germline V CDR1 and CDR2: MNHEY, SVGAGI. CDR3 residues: CASSYEGAVNTEAFF. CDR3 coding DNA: TGTGCCAGCAGTTACGAGGGAGCGGTGAACACTGAAGCTTTCTTT.

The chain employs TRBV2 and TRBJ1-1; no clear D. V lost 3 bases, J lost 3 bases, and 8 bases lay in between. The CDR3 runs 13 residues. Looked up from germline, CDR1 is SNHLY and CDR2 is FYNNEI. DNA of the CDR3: TGTGCCAGCAGTGATGCGAGTTACACTGAAGCTTTCTTT. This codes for CASSDASYTEAFF.

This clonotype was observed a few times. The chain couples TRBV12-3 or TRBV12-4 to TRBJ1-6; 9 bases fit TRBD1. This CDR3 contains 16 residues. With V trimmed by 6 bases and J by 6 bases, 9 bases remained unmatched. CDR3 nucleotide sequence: TGTGCCAGCAGATCTACAGGGGGCTCTGGTAATTCACCCCTCCACTTT. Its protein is CASRSTGGSGNSPLHF.

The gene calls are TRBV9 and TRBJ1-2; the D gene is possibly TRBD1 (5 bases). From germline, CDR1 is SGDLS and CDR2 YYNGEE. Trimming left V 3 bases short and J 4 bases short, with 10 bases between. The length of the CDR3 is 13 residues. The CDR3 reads CASSAQGGYGYTF. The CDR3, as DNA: TGTGCCAGCAGCGCCCAGGGTGGCTATGGCTACACCTTC.

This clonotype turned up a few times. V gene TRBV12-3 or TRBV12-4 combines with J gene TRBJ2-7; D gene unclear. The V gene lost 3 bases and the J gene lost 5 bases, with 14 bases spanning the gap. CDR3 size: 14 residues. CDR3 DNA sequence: TGTGCCAGCAGTTTCCACGATTTGGGGAACGAGCAGTACTTC. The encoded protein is CASSFHDLGNEQYF.

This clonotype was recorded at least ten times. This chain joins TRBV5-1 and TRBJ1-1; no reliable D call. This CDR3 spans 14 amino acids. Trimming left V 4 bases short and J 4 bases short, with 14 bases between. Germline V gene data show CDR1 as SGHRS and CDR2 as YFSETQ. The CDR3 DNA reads TGCGCCAGCAGCCTGGACGGCGATGGCACTGAAGCTTTCTTT. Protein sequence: CASSLDGDGTEAFF.

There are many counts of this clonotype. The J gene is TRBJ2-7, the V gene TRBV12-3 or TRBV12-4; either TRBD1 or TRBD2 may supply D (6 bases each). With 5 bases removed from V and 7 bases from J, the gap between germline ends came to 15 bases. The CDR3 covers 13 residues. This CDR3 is CASSPRQAGEQYF. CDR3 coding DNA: TGTGCCAGCAGTCCCCGACAGGCGGGAGAGCAGTACTTC.